Following are 22 T cell receptor beta chains from one sample sequenced in a study of blood T cell repertoires in COVID-19. Profiled with immunoSEQ multiplex PCR; TCRdb holds only in-frame clones, not every one. Among 310,000 or so clones listed, around 87% were seen once. The specimen sequenced was peripheral blood. The receptor set was obtained from a man aged 50 or older with active or convalescent COVID-19.

The chain joins TRBV5-4 to TRBJ2-3; D remains ambiguous. The CDR3 sequence is 15 residues long. CDR1 is SGHNT, CDR2 YYREEE, per germline (reference sequence). V lost 4 bases and J 0 bases, leaving 12 bases between the germline ends. The CDR3 DNA reads as TGTGCCAGCAGCCAAGCAGGTTCTAGCACAGATACGCAGTATTTT. This gives the protein CASSQAGSSTDTQYF.

This chain uses TRBV24-1 with TRBJ2-7; TRBD2 aligns across 8 bases. Germline CDR1 and CDR2: KGHDR and SFDVKD. J lost 2 bases, V lost 5 bases, and 4 bases had no gene match. CDR3 length: 14 residues. The DNA of the CDR3 is TGTGCCACCAGTGCGGGGGGGAACCCCTACGAGCAGTACTTC. Its translation is CATSAGGNPYEQYF.

V gene TRBV6-2 or TRBV6-3 combines with J gene TRBJ1-2; 7 positions agree with TRBD1. The CDR3 spans 13 residues. The germline gives CDR1 MNHEY, CDR2 SVGEGT. V lost 5 bases and J lost 4; bases outside the gene matches: 4. The CDR3: CASSDRVGYGYTF. The CDR3 region has the DNA TGTGCCAGCAGTGACAGGGTTGGCTATGGCTACACCTTC.

The rearrangement uses TRBV24-1 and TRBJ2-5; weak D call: TRBD1 (6 bases). CDR1 is KGHDR, CDR2 SFDVKD, per germline. Trimming cost V 5 bases and J 4 bases, with 10 bases left between them. CDR3 length equals 13 residues. CDR3 amino acids: CATSGSGVETQYF. Here the CDR3 DNA reads TGTGCCACCAGTGGTTCAGGGGTAGAGACCCAGTACTTC.

J is TRBJ2-7 and V is TRBV18; 9 positions match TRBD1. Germline V gene sequence: CDR1 KGHSH, CDR2 LQKENI. This CDR3 has 14 amino acids. V was pared by 3 bases and J by 4 bases, with 4 bases of the junction left unmatched. The CDR3 loop reads CASSPWDRVYEQYF. In DNA form, the CDR3 reads TGTGCCAGCTCACCTTGGGACAGGGTTTACGAGCAGTACTTC.

The J gene is TRBJ2-7, the V gene TRBV29-1; tentative D call: TRBD2 (7 bases). The CDR3 is 13 residues long. V gave up 4 bases and J gave up 3 bases, with 13 bases separating them. CDR1 and CDR2 (germline): SQVTM, ANQGSEA. The DNA of the CDR3 is TGCAGCGTTGGAGGGGGGAGGGTCTACGAGCAGTACTTC. It is translated as CSVGGGRVYEQYF.

The V gene is TRBV18, the J gene TRBJ1-1; D gene unclear. The CDR3 contains 12 residues. Germline CDR1 KGHSH, CDR2 LQKENI. The ends were cut back, 2 bases at V and 5 bases at J, with 6 bases in the middle. In DNA, the CDR3 is TGTGCCAGCTCACCATTGAGAACTGAAGCTTTCTTT. Protein sequence: CASSPLRTEAFF.

The V gene is TRBV30, the J gene TRBJ2-7; 11 positions agree with TRBD1. This CDR3 region has 13 residues. Germline-derived CDR1 and CDR2 are GTSNPN and SVGIG (reference sequence). Germline trimming cut 3 bases from V and 2 bases from J; bases unmatched to any gene: 0. The CDR3 reads CAWRDRGPYEQYF. The CDR3 region has the DNA TGTGCCTGGAGGGACAGGGGGCCCTACGAGCAGTACTTC.

This clone was seen just once. The chain links TRBV6-5 to TRBJ1-4, with D possibly being TRBD1 (5 bases). Trimming took 7 bases from V and 0 from J, leaving 6 bases between them. The germline V gene has CDR1 MNHEY and CDR2 SVGAGI. The CDR3 runs to 13 residues. The chain's CDR3 is CASKGATNEKLFF. As DNA, the CDR3 is TGTGCCAGCAAAGGGGCAACTAATGAAAAACTGTTTTTT.

This clone was detected only once. CDR3 protein: CASSPGHTQPQHF. CDR3 in DNA: TGTGCCAGCAGTCCTGGCCACACTCAGCCCCAGCATTTT. The chain couples TRBV12-3 or TRBV12-4 to TRBJ1-5; no clear D gene. V was shortened by 5 bases and J by 6 bases, with 11 bases between the two germline ends. This CDR3 has 13 amino acids.

This clone was seen once. This sequence joins TRBV18 and TRBJ1-1; the D gene is possibly TRBD1 (5 bases). V lost 0 bases and J lost 11, with 16 bases in between. The CDR3 length is 14 residues. Germline loops: CDR1 KGHSH, CDR2 LQKENI. CDR3 DNA: TGTGCCAGCTCACCACCCTCCAGGGTTGGCGTGGCTTTCTTT. Protein: CASSPPSRVGVAFF. The full variable domain, its missing parts supplied by reference TRBV18 and TRBJ1-1, is NAGVMQNPRHLVRRRGQEARLRCSPMKGHSHVYWYRQLPEEGLKFMVYLQKENIIDESGMPKERFSAEFPKEGPSILRIQQVVRGDSAAYFCASSPPSRVGVAFFGQGTRLTVV.

This clone occurred once. V gene TRBV19 combines with J gene TRBJ2-5, with 9 bases aligning to TRBD1. The CDR3 spans 14 residues. Per germline, CDR1 LNHDA and CDR2 SQIVND (reference sequence). V lost 5 bases to trimming and J lost 2 bases; unmatched junction nucleotides: 3. CDR3 nucleotide sequence: TGTGCCAGTAGTTCGGGGACAGGGCAAGAGACCCAGTACTTC. Protein product: CASSSGTGQETQYF.

This clone was observed once. The chain couples TRBV11-3 to TRBJ2-7; 12 bases map to TRBD1. J was trimmed by 6 bases and V by 5 bases; bases with no gene match: 2. CDR3 length: 13 residues. Germline assignment: CDR1 SGHNT and CDR2 YENEEA. The CDR3 region is CASSRDRGREQYF. DNA of the CDR3: TGTGCCAGCAGCCGGGACAGGGGGCGCGAGCAGTACTTC.

There are a few counts of this clone. The rearrangement uses TRBV7-9 and TRBJ2-6; 7 nucleotides agree with TRBD1. V lost 5 bases to trimming and J lost 2 bases; unmatched junction nucleotides: 3. Germline values: CDR1 SEHNR, CDR2 FQNEAQ (reference sequence). The CDR3 sequence is 15 residues long. The chain's CDR3 is CASSATGAGANVLTF. The CDR3 coding sequence is TGTGCCAGCAGCGCCACAGGGGCTGGGGCCAACGTCCTGACTTTC.

The chain has TRBV19 and TRBJ1-1; the match to TRBD1 covers 8 bases. Trimming took 8 bases from V and 0 from J; bases not matched to a gene: 2. Germline V gene data show CDR1 as LNHDA and CDR2 as SQIVND (reference sequence). The CDR3 has 13 amino acids. This chain's CDR3 is CASQTGVNTEAFF. The CDR3 bases are TGTGCCAGTCAGACAGGGGTGAACACTGAAGCTTTCTTT.

In regard to this clone: At one of its ends the junction is not consistent with the germline gene, which may arise from a read error. J is TRBJ1-6 and V is TRBV19, with TRBD1 matching over 8 bases. The CDR3 consists of 14 residues. Germline CDR1 is LNHDA and CDR2 is SQIVND (reference sequence). Written as DNA, the CDR3 is TGTGCCAGTAGTATGCGGACAGGGTCGGACCATCGAGCTTTT. Its protein product is CASSMRTGSDHRAF. Drawing the rest from reference TRBV19 and TRBJ1-6, the complete variable domain is DGGITQSPKYLFRKEGQNVTLSCEQNLNHDAMYWYRQDPGQGLRLIYYSQIVNDFQKGDIAEGYSVSREKKESFPLTVTSAQKNPTAFYLCASSMRTGSDHRAFGNGTRLTVT.

The CDR3 loop is CASSLVPTSPRETQYF. The CDR3 region has the DNA TGTGCCAGCAGCTTAGTGCCCACTAGTCCCAGGGAGACCCAGTACTTC. J is TRBJ2-5 and V is TRBV7-8, with D perhaps TRBD2 (5 bases). Per the germline V gene, CDR1 is SGHVS and CDR2 is FQNEAQ. V was clipped by 1 base and J by 5 bases, with 17 bases between them. The CDR3 runs 16 residues.

The gene calls are TRBV9 and TRBJ2-1; TRBD1 might be the D (6 bases). Germline V CDR1 and CDR2: SGDLS, YYNGEE. V was shortened by 0 bases and J by 5 bases, with 15 bases between the two germline ends. The CDR3 contains 16 residues. CDR3 region: CASSVEPLQGHNEQFF. The CDR3 coding sequence is TGTGCCAGCAGCGTAGAACCACTACAGGGCCACAATGAGCAGTTCTTC. Looking up the rest from reference TRBV9 and TRBJ2-1 gives the full variable domain: DSGVTQTPKHLITATGQRVTLRCSPRSGDLSVYWYQQSLDQGLQFLIQYYNGEERAKGNILERFSAQQFPDLHSELNLSSLELGDSALYFCASSVEPLQGHNEQFFGPGTRLTVL.

The chain uses TRBV29-1 and TRBJ1-2; D may be TRBD1 (6 bases). V was cut by 7 bases and J by 2 bases, with 11 bases left in between. The CDR3 extends over 12 amino acids. The germline gives CDR1 SQVTM, CDR2 ANQGSEA. The DNA for the CDR3 is TGCAGCGCCCGGACAGCCAACTATGGCTACACCTTC. Its protein product is CSARTANYGYTF.

The rearrangement joins TRBV5-5 to TRBJ1-6, with 8 bases aligning to TRBD1. V lost 4 bases and J lost 5; bases outside the gene matches: 8. Germline lookup yields CDR1 SGHKS and CDR2 YYEKEE (reference sequence). The CDR3 totals 16 residues. CDR3 protein: CASSVRRGQDNSPLHF. The CDR3 region has the DNA TGTGCCAGCAGCGTAAGGCGGGGACAGGATAATTCACCCCTCCACTTT. The full variable domain, with the rest looked up from reference TRBV5-5 and TRBJ1-6, is DAGVTQSPTHLIKTRGQQVTLRCSPISGHKSVSWYQQVLGQGPQFIFQYYEKEERGRGNFPDRFSARQFPNYSSELNVNALLLGDSALYLCASSVRRGQDNSPLHFGNGTRLTVT.

The chain joins TRBV11-2 to TRBJ2-7, with D perhaps matching TRBD2 (6 bases). Between the trimmed V and J ends, which lost 4 bases and 6 bases, there was a span of 13 bases. The germline V gene has CDR1 SGHAT and CDR2 FQNNGV. This CDR3 is built from 13 residues. Here the CDR3 reads CASSWEAVLEQYF. CDR3 nucleotides: TGTGCCAGCAGCTGGGAGGCGGTACTCGAGCAGTACTTC.

The chain is built from TRBV7-3 and TRBJ2-3; D is uncertain. The V end lost 0 bases, the J end lost 2 bases, and 12 bases lay between the germline ends. The CDR3 runs 16 residues. CDR1 and CDR2 (germline): SGHTA, FQGTGA. DNA for the CDR3: TGTGCCAGCAGCTTAACGGTATTGGCCCCCACAGATACGCAGTATTTT. Encoded protein: CASSLTVLAPTDTQYF.